Listed here are 30 T cell receptor beta chains from one sample, sequenced in a study of T-cell reconstitution after alpha-beta-depleted transplantation in children. A library of TCRbeta sequences, prepared with unique molecular identifiers, was generated. TCRdb re-analysed the PCR reads in MiXCR, keeping a single row per CDR3 protein. The profile shows 700,000 to 950,000 distinct CDR3 sequences, roughly 15% of them singletons. This material consisted of PBMCs, mostly from graft donor cells, taken 360 days after TCRalphabeta/CD19-depleted stem cell transplant. The receptor source for this set is a male patient younger than 18 who had a stem cell transplant for acute lymphoblastic leukemia, so the T cells may come from the graft donor.

Ten or more counts support this clonotype. The V and J genes are TRBV24-1 and TRBJ2-4; D perhaps matches TRBD1 (5 bases). Trimming left V 1 base short and J 4 bases short, with 7 bases between. Germline lookup yields CDR1 KGHDR and CDR2 SFDVKD. This CDR3 spans 14 amino acids. The CDR3 DNA follows: TGTGCCACCAGTGATTTTCGACAGAAAAACATTCAGTACTTC. It codes for CATSDFRQKNIQYF.

This clonotype was counted a few times. The chain uses TRBV6-5 and TRBJ2-1; D possibly uses TRBD1 or TRBD2 (6 bases each). Trimming took off 1 base at V and 7 bases at J, with 14 bases between the two ends. CDR1 and CDR2 from the germline V gene are MNHEY and SVGAGI. The CDR3 has 15 amino acids. The CDR3 sequence: CASSYLSGEENEQFF. Here the CDR3 DNA reads TGTGCCAGCAGTTACTTGTCAGGGGAGGAGAATGAGCAGTTCTTC.

CDR3 loop: CASSQVWITDTQYF. DNA for the CDR3: TGCGCCAGCAGCCAAGTCTGGATCACAGATACGCAGTATTTT. The rearrangement joins TRBV4-1 to TRBJ2-3, with D unresolved. CDR3 length: 14 amino acids. Trimming left V 1 base short and J 2 bases short, with 7 bases between. CDR1 is MGHRA, CDR2 YSYEKL, per germline.

This clonotype was counted between two and nine times. V usage is TRBV9 and J usage is TRBJ1-4; D is unclear. The CDR3 has 15 amino acids. CDR1 SGDLS and CDR2 YYNGEE come from the germline V gene. The V end lost 4 bases, the J end lost 5 bases, and 15 bases lay between the germline ends. CDR3 sequence (DNA): TGTGCCAGCAGCACGGACGTCTTCCGAAATGAAAAACTGTTTTTT. It translates to CASSTDVFRNEKLFF.

This clonotype came up many times. V gene TRBV4-1 combines with J gene TRBJ1-4; unclear D gene. The CDR3 runs 14 residues. V was cut by 4 bases and J by 5 bases, with 11 bases left in between. Per germline, CDR1 MGHRA and CDR2 YSYEKL. The CDR3 region has the DNA TGCGCCAGCAGCCTCCTCGGACCGAATGAAAAACTGTTTTTT. It codes for CASSLLGPNEKLFF.

The chain uses TRBV29-1 and TRBJ2-3; D might be TRBD1 (8 bases). V was pared by 6 bases and J by 2 bases, with 12 bases between. The CDR3 is made up of 13 amino acids. Looked up from germline, CDR1 is SQVTM and CDR2 is ANQGSEA. Written as DNA, the CDR3 is TGCAGCGTACAGGGGGGGGTCACAGATACGCAGTATTTT. Protein product: CSVQGGVTDTQYF.

This clonotype appeared a few times. The CDR3 DNA follows: TGTGCCAGCAGTTTAGCTGGGGGGCCCCCCGTCCTGACTTTC. Encoded protein: CASSLAGGPPVLTF. The chain employs TRBV27 and TRBJ2-6; D is possibly TRBD1 or TRBD2 (6 bases each). Trimming shortened V by 2 bases and J by 12 bases, and 14 bases separated the two germline ends. Germline CDR1 MNHEY, CDR2 SMNVEV (reference sequence). The CDR3 consists of 14 residues.

This clonotype has just a few counts. The chain couples TRBV29-1 to TRBJ2-2; 7 nucleotides line up with TRBD2. This CDR3 has 12 residues. In germline, CDR1 is SQVTM, CDR2 ANQGSEA. Losses at the gene ends were 3 bases for V and 6 bases for J; bases not matched to a gene: 1. In DNA, the CDR3 is TGCAGCGTTGATGCGGGAGCCGGGGAGCTGTTTTTT. This codes for CSVDAGAGELFF.

This sequence joins TRBV3-1 and TRBJ1-5; D call uncertain. Germline V CDR1 and CDR2: LGHDT, YNNKEL (reference sequence). This CDR3 comprises 15 residues. Trimming left V 1 base short and J 5 bases short, with 12 bases between. CDR3 sequence reads: CASSQGGLIDQPQHF. The DNA of the CDR3 is TGTGCCAGCAGCCAAGGAGGGCTAATTGATCAGCCCCAGCATTTT.

This clonotype was seen more than once but under ten times. This may stem from a read error, because a much larger clone lies one nucleotide away. The V and J genes are TRBV24-1 and TRBJ2-2; perhaps TRBD1 as D (6 bases). Trimming shortened V by 9 bases and J by 0 bases, and 7 bases separated the two germline ends. CDR3 length equals 13 residues. Looked up from germline, CDR1 is KGHDR and CDR2 is SFDVKD. CDR3: CATGTPNTGELFF. The CDR3 DNA sequence: TGTGCCACCGGGACACCGAACACCGGGGAGCTGTTTTTT.

The gene calls are TRBV5-1 and TRBJ2-3, with 8 bases lining up with TRBD2. The CDR3 runs to 19 residues. V lost 0 bases, J lost 3 bases, and 15 bases stayed unmatched. CDR1 is SGHRS and CDR2 is YFSETQ in the germline V gene. CDR3 nucleotide sequence: TGCGCCAGCAGCTTGGGGGACGGCGGTAGCGGGATGAGTACAGATACGCAGTATTTT. This translates into CASSLGDGGSGMSTDTQYF. Using reference TRBV5-1 and TRBJ2-3 for the parts outside the CDR3, the full variable domain is KAGVTQTPRYLIKTRGQQVTLSCSPISGHRSVSWYQQTPGQGLQFLFEYFSETQRNKGNFPGRFSGRQFSNSRSEMNVSTLELGDSALYLCASSLGDGGSGMSTDTQYFGPGTRLTVL.

V usage is TRBV21-1 and J usage is TRBJ2-7; the D call in the table, TRBD1, was not verified against the DNA. TRBV21-1 is reported as a pseudogene. The length of the CDR3 is 16 residues. In DNA form, the CDR3 reads TGTGCCAGCAGTCCAATGGCAGGGGGCGGTGGGCACGAGCAGTACTTC. It translates to CASSPMAGGGGHEQYF.

This clonotype was detected a few times. V and J are TRBV5-1 and TRBJ2-5, with TRBD2 matching over 7 bases. The CDR3 consists of 14 residues. Looked up from germline, CDR1 is SGHRS and CDR2 is YFSETQ. Unmatched junction bases numbered 7, after V lost 4 bases and J lost 4 bases. In DNA, the CDR3 is TGCGCCAGCAGCCAGGGAGGGACGGTAGAGACCCAGTACTTC. The encoded protein is CASSQGGTVETQYF.

The J gene is TRBJ2-5, the V gene TRBV6-2 or TRBV6-3; D remains ambiguous. The CDR3 extends over 15 amino acids. Germline V gene sequence: CDR1 MNHEY, CDR2 SVGEGT. The V and J ends lost 0 bases and 3 bases respectively, with 11 bases between them. The CDR3 here is CASSYSTAVKETQYF. DNA for the CDR3: TGTGCCAGCAGTTACTCGACGGCAGTCAAAGAGACCCAGTACTTC.

V usage is TRBV12-3 or TRBV12-4 and J usage is TRBJ2-1, with TRBD2 matching 7 bases. V trimming: 7 bases; J trimming: 4 bases; junction bases outside the gene matches: 10. The CDR3 spans 15 residues. The CDR3 sequence: CASNLAASGYNEQFF. CDR3 sequence (DNA): TGTGCCAGCAACCTGGCGGCTAGCGGATACAATGAGCAGTTCTTC.

V usage is TRBV5-1 and J usage is TRBJ2-1; D gene uncertain. The CDR3 sequence is 15 residues long. Germline CDR1 is SGHRS and CDR2 is YFSETQ. The germline V and J ends were trimmed by 6 bases and 3 bases, with 16 bases remaining between them. The CDR3: CASTLRRALYNEQFF. The CDR3 coding sequence is TGCGCCAGCACCCTCCGTCGGGCCCTCTACAATGAGCAGTTCTTC.

Only a few counts were recorded for this clonotype. The chain combines TRBV29-1 with TRBJ2-2; TRBD1 matches at 7 bases. Trimming took 7 bases from V and 5 from J; bases not matched to a gene: 4. Germline CDR1 is SQVTM and CDR2 is ANQGSEA. The CDR3 is 12 amino acids. CDR3 region: CSGGRGTGELFF. In DNA form, the CDR3 reads TGCAGCGGGGGCAGGGGGACCGGGGAGCTGTTTTTT.

The chain combines TRBV5-1 with TRBJ2-2, with 10 bases fitting TRBD2. The V gene end was trimmed by 2 bases and the J gene end by 3 bases; junction bases not matched to a gene: 7. Per germline, CDR1 SGHRS and CDR2 YFSETQ. The CDR3 has 17 residues. Here the CDR3 reads CASSFLSGRADTGELFF. The CDR3, as DNA: TGCGCCAGCAGCTTCCTGAGCGGGAGGGCCGACACCGGGGAGCTGTTTTTT.

This clonotype was observed a handful of times. The rearrangement uses TRBV4-1 and TRBJ2-5, with D possibly TRBD1 on 7 matching bases. The germline V gene encodes CDR1 MGHRA and CDR2 YSYEKL. V was trimmed by 1 base and J by 1 base, leaving 22 bases between them. This CDR3 is built from 19 residues. For the CDR3, the DNA is TGCGCCAGCAGCCAAGTCATCTCTTCTGCGGGACAGACCCAAGAGACCCAGTACTTC. Its protein is CASSQVISSAGQTQETQYF.

This chain's CDR3 is CASSEQGSSYNSPLHF. The CDR3 nucleotides are TGTGCCAGCAGTGAACAGGGGAGCTCCTATAATTCACCCCTCCACTTT. The chain links TRBV25-1 to TRBJ1-6; D may be TRBD1 (6 bases). CDR3 length: 16 amino acids. Germline CDR1 and CDR2: MGHDK and SYGVNS. The germline V and J ends were trimmed by 2 bases and 0 bases, with 8 bases remaining between them.

This clonotype came up many times. V usage is TRBV29-1 and J usage is TRBJ2-3; 9 bases are a match to TRBD1. V gave up 7 bases and J gave up 2 bases; unmatched junction bases: 10. The germline CDR1 and CDR2 sequences are SQVTM and ANQGSEA. The CDR3 is 15 residues long. The CDR3 spells CSADPGTGLTDTQYF. The CDR3 bases are TGCAGCGCCGACCCCGGGACAGGGCTCACAGATACGCAGTATTTT.

This clonotype was recorded a few times. The chain joins TRBV11-2 to TRBJ1-2; 7 bases fit TRBD1. V trimming: 0 bases; J trimming: 4 bases; junction bases outside the gene matches: 5. Germline V gene data show CDR1 as SGHAT and CDR2 as FQNNGV. This CDR3 has 15 amino acids. The CDR3 DNA reads as TGTGCCAGCAGCTTAGAGGGACAGTACCTCTATGGCTACACCTTC. It is translated as CASSLEGQYLYGYTF. Full variable domain (missing parts from reference TRBV11-2 and TRBJ1-2): EAGVAQSPRYKIIEKRQSVAFWCNPISGHATLYWYQQILGQGPKLLIQFQNNGVVDDSQLPKDRFSAERLKGVDSTLKIQPAKLEDSAVYLCASSLEGQYLYGYTFGSGTRLTVV.

This clonotype was seen a handful of times. This chain links TRBV6-5 with TRBJ2-3, with D possibly TRBD2 on 5 matching bases. Germline CDR1 reads MNHEY; CDR2 reads SVGAGI. This CDR3 comprises 15 residues. V lost 3 bases to trimming and J lost 2 bases, with 12 bases between them. CDR3 DNA sequence: TGTGCCAGCAGTTATCGTGAGGGCTTCACAGATACGCAGTATTTT. It codes for CASSYREGFTDTQYF.

The rearrangement links TRBV6-2 or TRBV6-3 to TRBJ2-1, with TRBD2 matching over 8 bases. In germline, CDR1 is MNHEY, CDR2 SVGEGT. The CDR3 totals 15 residues. The trim removed 2 bases at V and 3 bases at J, leaving 3 bases unmatched. The CDR3 sequence is CASSYAGGGYNEQFF. DNA of the CDR3: TGTGCCAGCAGTTACGCGGGAGGAGGCTACAATGAGCAGTTCTTC.

This clonotype has a handful of counts. The chain links TRBV11-2 to TRBJ2-5, with 8 nucleotides matching TRBD2. The CDR3 totals 16 residues. Per the germline V gene, CDR1 is SGHAT and CDR2 is FQNNGV. J was trimmed by 7 bases and V by 2 bases; bases with no gene match: 12. CDR3 loop: CASSLTLAGLTGTQYF. The CDR3 coding sequence is TGTGCCAGCAGCTTAACCTTAGCGGGACTAACGGGGACCCAGTACTTC.

The table lists this clonotype with a few counts. The rearrangement links TRBV7-9 to TRBJ2-5; D is undetermined. The germline V and J ends were trimmed by 1 base and 6 bases, with 15 bases remaining between them. There are 15 residues in the CDR3. Germline V CDR1 and CDR2: SEHNR, FQNEAQ (reference sequence). The CDR3 sequence: CASSLDTVGKKTQYF. The CDR3 bases are TGTGCCAGCAGCTTAGATACTGTGGGCAAAAAGACCCAGTACTTC.

Ten or more counts support this clonotype. This chain links TRBV5-1 with TRBJ2-4, with D maybe TRBD1 (6 bases). Germline-derived CDR1 and CDR2 are SGHRS and YFSETQ. This CDR3 is built from 16 residues. V gave up 3 bases and J gave up 5 bases, with 18 bases separating them. The CDR3 loop reads CASSWPFQGRENIQYF. DNA for the CDR3: TGCGCCAGCAGCTGGCCCTTTCAGGGGCGGGAAAACATTCAGTACTTC.

This clonotype was picked up a small number of times. The chain carries TRBV15 and TRBJ2-1, with TRBD2 matching over 11 bases. Germline V gene lookup returns CDR1 LNHNV and CDR2 YYDKDF (reference sequence). The CDR3 runs to 17 residues. V gave up 3 bases and J gave up 12 bases; unmatched junction bases: 16. DNA for the CDR3: TGTGCCACCAGCAGGCACCCCGGGACTAGCGGCCTAAAAGGGCAGTTCTTC. Translated, it gives CATSRHPGTSGLKGQFF. Full variable domain (remainder filled in from reference TRBV15 and TRBJ2-1): DAMVIQNPRYQVTQFGKPVTLSCSQTLNHNVMYWYQQKSSQAPKLLFHYYDKDFNNEADTPDNFQSRRPNTSFCFLDIRSPGLGDTAMYLCATSRHPGTSGLKGQFFGPGTRLTVL.

This clonotype has at least ten counts. This rearrangement joins TRBV29-1 to TRBJ1-2; no firm D call. Germline lookup yields CDR1 SQVTM and CDR2 ANQGSEA. The CDR3 contains 12 residues. Trimming stripped 3 bases from V and 2 bases from J, with 7 bases between. As DNA, the CDR3 is TGCAGCGTTGAGGTCGGAAACTATGGCTACACCTTC. Amino acids: CSVEVGNYGYTF.

There are a few counts of this clonotype. The chain recombines TRBV7-9 with TRBJ2-1; perhaps TRBD1 as D (5 bases). There are 12 residues in the CDR3. CDR1 and CDR2 (germline): SEHNR, FQNEAQ (reference sequence). V lost 5 bases and J lost 8, with 10 bases in between. The CDR3 sequence is CASSILRDEQFF. In DNA form, the CDR3 reads TGTGCCAGCAGCATCCTCAGGGATGAGCAGTTCTTC.